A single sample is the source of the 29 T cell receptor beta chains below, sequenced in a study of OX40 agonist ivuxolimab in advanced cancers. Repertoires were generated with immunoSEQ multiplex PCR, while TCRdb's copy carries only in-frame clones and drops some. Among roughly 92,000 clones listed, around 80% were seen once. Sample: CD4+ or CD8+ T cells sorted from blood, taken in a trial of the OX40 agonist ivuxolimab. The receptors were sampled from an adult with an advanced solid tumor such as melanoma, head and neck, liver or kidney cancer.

The chain's CDR3 is CASSQFSTGDSYNSPLHF. The CDR3 nucleotides are TGCGCCAGCAGCCAATTTTCCACGGGGGACTCCTATAATTCACCCCTCCACTTT. V gene TRBV4-1 combines with J gene TRBJ1-6, with TRBD1 as a possible D gene (5 bases). With 2 bases removed from V and 0 bases from J, the gap between germline ends came to 14 bases. CDR1 is MGHRA and CDR2 is YSYEKL in the germline V gene. This CDR3 has 18 residues.

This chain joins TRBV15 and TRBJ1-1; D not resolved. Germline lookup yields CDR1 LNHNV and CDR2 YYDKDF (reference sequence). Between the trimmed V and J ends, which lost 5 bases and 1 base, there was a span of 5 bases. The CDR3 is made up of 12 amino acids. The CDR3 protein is CATSVPNTEAFF. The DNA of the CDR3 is TGTGCCACCAGCGTCCCGAACACTGAAGCTTTCTTT.

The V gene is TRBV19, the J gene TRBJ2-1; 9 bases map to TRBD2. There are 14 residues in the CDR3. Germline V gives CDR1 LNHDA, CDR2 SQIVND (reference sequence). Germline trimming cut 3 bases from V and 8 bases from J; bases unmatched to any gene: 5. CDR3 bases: TGTGCCAGTAGTATTAGTAGCGGGAGCGATGAGCAGTTCTTC. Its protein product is CASSISSGSDEQFF.

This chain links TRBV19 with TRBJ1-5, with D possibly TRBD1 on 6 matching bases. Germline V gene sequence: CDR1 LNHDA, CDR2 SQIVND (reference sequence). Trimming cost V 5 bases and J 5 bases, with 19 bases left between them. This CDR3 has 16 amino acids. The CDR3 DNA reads TGTGCCAGTAGTCCCCGATGGGGGGCGGGGGATCAGCCCCAGCATTTT. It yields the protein CASSPRWGAGDQPQHF.

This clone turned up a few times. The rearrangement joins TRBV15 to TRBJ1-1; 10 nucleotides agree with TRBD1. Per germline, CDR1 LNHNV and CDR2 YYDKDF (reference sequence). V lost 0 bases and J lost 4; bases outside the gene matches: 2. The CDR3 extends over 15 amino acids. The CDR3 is CATSRERTGGTEAFF. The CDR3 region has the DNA TGTGCCACCAGCAGAGAGCGGACAGGGGGCACTGAAGCTTTCTTT.

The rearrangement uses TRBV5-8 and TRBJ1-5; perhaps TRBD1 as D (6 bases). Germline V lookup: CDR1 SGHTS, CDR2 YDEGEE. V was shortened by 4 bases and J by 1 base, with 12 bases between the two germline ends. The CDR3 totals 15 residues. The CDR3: CASSDTDRSNQPQHF. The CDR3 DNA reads TGTGCCAGCAGCGATACCGACAGGAGCAATCAGCCCCAGCATTTT. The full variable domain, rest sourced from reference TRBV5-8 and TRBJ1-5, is EAGVTQSPTHLIKTRGQQATLRCSPISGHTSVYWYQQALGLGLQFLLWYDEGEERNRGNFPPRFSGRQFPNYSSELNVNALELEDSALYLCASSDTDRSNQPQHFGDGTRLSIL.

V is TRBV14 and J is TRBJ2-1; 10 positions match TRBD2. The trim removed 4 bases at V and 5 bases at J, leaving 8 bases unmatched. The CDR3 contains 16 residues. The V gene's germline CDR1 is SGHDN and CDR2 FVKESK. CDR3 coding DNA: TGTGCCAGCAGCCGTATCGGGACTAGCGTAAACAATGAGCAGTTCTTC. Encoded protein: CASSRIGTSVNNEQFF.

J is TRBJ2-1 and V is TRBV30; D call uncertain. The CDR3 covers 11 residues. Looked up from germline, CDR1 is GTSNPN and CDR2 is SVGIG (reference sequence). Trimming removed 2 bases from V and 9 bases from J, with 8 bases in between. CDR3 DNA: TGTGCCTGGAGTCCCCGGAGTGAGCAGTTCTTC. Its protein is CAWSPRSEQFF.

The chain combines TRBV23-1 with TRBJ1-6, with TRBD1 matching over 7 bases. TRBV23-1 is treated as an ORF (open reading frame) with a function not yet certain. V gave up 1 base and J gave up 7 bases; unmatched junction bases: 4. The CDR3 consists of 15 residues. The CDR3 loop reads CASSQCPRGNSPLHF. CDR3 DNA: TGCGCCAGCAGTCAATGTCCCAGGGGGAATTCACCCCTCCACTTT.

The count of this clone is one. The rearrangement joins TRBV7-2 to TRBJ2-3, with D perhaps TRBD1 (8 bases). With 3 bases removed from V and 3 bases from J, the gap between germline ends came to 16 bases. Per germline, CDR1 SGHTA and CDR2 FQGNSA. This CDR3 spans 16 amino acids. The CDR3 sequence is CASSLKGQGGTDTQYF. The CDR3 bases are TGTGCCAGCAGCTTGAAAGGACAGGGAGGGACAGATACGCAGTATTTT.

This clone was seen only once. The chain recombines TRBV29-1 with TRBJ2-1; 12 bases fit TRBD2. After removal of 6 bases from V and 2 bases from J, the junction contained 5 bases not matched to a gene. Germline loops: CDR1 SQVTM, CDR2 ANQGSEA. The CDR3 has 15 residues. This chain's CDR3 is CSVARLAGAYNEQFF. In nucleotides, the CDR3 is TGCAGCGTCGCCAGACTAGCGGGAGCCTACAATGAGCAGTTCTTC.

This CDR3 reads CASSWPLREGDEQFF. The CDR3 DNA sequence: TGTGCCAGCAGCTGGCCGCTACGGGAGGGGGATGAGCAGTTCTTC. The chain employs TRBV5-6 and TRBJ2-1; the match to TRBD2 covers 8 bases. Germline-derived CDR1 and CDR2 are SGHDT and YYEEEE. The CDR3 is 15 residues long. V trimming: 3 bases; J trimming: 8 bases; junction bases outside the gene matches: 10.

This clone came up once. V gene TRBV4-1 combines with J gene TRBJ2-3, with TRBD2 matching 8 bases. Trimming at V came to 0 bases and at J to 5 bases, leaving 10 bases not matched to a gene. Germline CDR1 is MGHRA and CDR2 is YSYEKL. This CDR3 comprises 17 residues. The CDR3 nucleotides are TGCGCCAGCAGCCAAGACGCGAACGGGGGGGCGAAAGATACGCAGTATTTT. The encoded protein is CASSQDANGGAKDTQYF.

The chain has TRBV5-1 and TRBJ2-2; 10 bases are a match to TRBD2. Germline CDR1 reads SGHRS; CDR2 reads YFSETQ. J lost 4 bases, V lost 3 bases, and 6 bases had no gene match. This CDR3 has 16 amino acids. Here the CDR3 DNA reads TGCGCCAGCAGCTCCGTAGCGGGAGGCCGCACCGGGGAGCTGTTTTTT. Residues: CASSSVAGGRTGELFF.

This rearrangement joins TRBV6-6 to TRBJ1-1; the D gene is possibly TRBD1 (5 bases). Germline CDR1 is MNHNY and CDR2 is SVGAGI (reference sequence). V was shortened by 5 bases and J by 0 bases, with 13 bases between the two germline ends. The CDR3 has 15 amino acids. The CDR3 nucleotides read TGTGCCAGCAGTGCCAGGGTTGGGATGAACACTGAAGCTTTCTTT. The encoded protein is CASSARVGMNTEAFF.

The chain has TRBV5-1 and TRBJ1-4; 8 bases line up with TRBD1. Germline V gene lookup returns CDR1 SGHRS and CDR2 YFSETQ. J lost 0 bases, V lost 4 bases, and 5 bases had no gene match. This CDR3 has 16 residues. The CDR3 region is CASSLETGATNEKLFF. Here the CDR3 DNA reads TGCGCCAGCAGCCTCGAGACAGGGGCAACTAATGAAAAACTGTTTTTT.

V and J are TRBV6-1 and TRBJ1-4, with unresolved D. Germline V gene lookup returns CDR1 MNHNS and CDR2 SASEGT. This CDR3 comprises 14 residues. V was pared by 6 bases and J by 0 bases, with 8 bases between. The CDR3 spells CASRATATNEKLFF. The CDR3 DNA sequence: TGTGCCAGCAGGGCGACGGCAACTAATGAAAAACTGTTTTTT.

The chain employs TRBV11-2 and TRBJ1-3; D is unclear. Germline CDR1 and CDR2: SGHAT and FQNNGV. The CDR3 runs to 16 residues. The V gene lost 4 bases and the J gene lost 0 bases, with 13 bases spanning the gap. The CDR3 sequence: CASSSLTPNSGNTIYF. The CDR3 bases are TGTGCCAGCAGCTCACTGACACCGAACTCTGGAAACACCATATATTTT.

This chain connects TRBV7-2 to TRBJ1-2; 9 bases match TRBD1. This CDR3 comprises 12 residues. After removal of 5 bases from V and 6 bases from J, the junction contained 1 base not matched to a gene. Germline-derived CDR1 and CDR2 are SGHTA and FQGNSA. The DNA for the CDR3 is TGTGCCAGCAGCCGGACAGGGGATGGCTACACCTTC. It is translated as CASSRTGDGYTF.

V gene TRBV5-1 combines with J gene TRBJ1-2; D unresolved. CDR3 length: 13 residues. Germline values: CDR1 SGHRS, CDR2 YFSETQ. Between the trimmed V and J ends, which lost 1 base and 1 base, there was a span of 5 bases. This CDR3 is CASSLRNNYGYTF. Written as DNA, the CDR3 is TGCGCCAGCAGCTTGAGAAATAACTATGGCTACACCTTC.

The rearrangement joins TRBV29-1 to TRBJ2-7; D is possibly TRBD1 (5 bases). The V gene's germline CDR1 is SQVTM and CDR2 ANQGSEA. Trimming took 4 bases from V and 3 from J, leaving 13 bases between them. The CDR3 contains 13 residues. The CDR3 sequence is CSVGPETVYEQYF. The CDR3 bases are TGCAGCGTTGGGCCAGAGACAGTCTACGAGCAGTACTTC.

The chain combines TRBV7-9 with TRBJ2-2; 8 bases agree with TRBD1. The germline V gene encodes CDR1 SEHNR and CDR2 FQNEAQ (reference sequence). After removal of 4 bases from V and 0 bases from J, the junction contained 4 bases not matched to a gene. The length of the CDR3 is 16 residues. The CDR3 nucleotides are TGTGCCAGCAGCTCCAAGACAGGGGCGAACACCGGGGAGCTGTTTTTT. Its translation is CASSSKTGANTGELFF.

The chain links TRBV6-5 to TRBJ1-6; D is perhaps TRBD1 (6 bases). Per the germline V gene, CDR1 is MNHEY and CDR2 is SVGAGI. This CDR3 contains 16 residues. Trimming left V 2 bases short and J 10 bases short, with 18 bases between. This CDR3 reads CASSYPRGGRGSPLHF. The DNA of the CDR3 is TGTGCCAGCAGTTACCCCCGGGGGGGAAGGGGGTCACCCCTCCACTTT.

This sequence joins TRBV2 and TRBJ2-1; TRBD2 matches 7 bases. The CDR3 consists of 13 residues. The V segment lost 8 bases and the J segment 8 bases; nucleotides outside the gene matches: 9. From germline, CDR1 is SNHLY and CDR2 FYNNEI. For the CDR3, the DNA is TGTGCCAGCCGGACTTTGGGGGGGGATGAGCAGTTCTTC. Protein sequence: CASRTLGGDEQFF.

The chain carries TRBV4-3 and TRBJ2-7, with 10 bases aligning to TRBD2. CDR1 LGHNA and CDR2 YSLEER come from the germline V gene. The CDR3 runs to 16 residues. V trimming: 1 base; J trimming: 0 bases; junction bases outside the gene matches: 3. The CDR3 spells CASSQGPSGSSYEQYF. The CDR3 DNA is TGCGCCAGCAGCCAAGGTCCTAGCGGGAGCTCCTACGAGCAGTACTTC.

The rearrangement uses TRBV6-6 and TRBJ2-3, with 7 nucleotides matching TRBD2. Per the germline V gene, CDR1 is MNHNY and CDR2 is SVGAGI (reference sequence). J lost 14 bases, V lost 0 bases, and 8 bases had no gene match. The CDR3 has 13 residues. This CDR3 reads CASSYSMEGGAYF. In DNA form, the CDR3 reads TGTGCCAGCAGTTACTCGATGGAGGGAGGGGCGTATTTT.

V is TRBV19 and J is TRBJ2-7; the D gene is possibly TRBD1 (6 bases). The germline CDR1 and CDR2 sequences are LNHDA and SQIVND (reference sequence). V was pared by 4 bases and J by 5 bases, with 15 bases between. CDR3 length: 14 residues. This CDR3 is CASSREQGVHEQYF. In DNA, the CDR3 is TGTGCCAGTAGTAGAGAACAGGGAGTCCACGAGCAGTACTTC.

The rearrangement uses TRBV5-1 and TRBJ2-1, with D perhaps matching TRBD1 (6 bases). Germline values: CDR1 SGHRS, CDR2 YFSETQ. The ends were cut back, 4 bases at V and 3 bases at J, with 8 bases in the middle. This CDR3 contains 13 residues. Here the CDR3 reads CASSGRGYNEQFF. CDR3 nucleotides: TGCGCCAGCAGCGGCAGGGGCTACAATGAGCAGTTCTTC.

This CDR3 is CASSLVSMAATNEKLFF. The CDR3 DNA is TGTGCCAGCAGCTTAGTTTCGATGGCTGCAACTAATGAAAAACTGTTTTTT. The V and J genes are TRBV7-2 and TRBJ1-4; D not certain. Trimming removed 1 base at V and 0 bases at J, with 12 bases between. CDR1 SGHTA and CDR2 FQGNSA come from the germline V gene. This CDR3 contains 17 residues.